Below, one TCR beta chain is given with its context. The source of the sample is a study of T cell changes during pregnancy in multiple sclerosis. CDR1 LNHNV and CDR2 YYDKDF come from the germline V gene (reference sequence). This CDR3 has 17 residues. V was clipped by 1 base and J by 3 bases; unmatched bases: 10. The assay was immunoSEQ multiplex PCR, and TCRdb's table has in-frame clones only and misses some. The sample contains under 110,000 clones, under 95% of which appear only once. Sample: peripheral blood, taken after pregnancy. This clonotype was sampled from a female donor with multiple sclerosis, enrolled in a pregnancy study. This rearrangement joins TRBV15 to TRBJ2-3; 7 bases line up with TRBD2. CDR3 sequence reads: CATSRGTSSFGTDTQYF. As DNA, the CDR3 is TGTGCCACCAGCAGAGGGACTAGTAGTTTCGGTACAGATACGCAGTATTTT.